Following are 23 T cell receptor beta chains from one sample sequenced in a study of cytomegalovirus exposure and HLA in healthy donors. PCR primers comprised 60 Vbeta and 13 Jbeta primers. The assay was immunoSEQ multiplex PCR, and TCRdb's table has in-frame clones only and misses some. Seen here are 150,000 to 200,000 clones, about 83% observed once, and the top ten hold approximately 2.9%. Sample: PBMCs. These receptor sequences come from a female donor in good health and CMV-seronegative.

The chain has TRBV19 and TRBJ1-2; 9 nucleotides align to TRBD1. Trimming took 5 bases from V and 4 from J; bases not matched to a gene: 11. Per the germline V gene, CDR1 is LNHDA and CDR2 is SQIVND (reference sequence). The CDR3 is made up of 16 amino acids. The CDR3 loop reads CASSHGGTGLSYGYTF. CDR3 DNA sequence: TGTGCCAGTAGTCACGGGGGGACAGGGTTGAGCTATGGCTACACCTTC.

This clone was picked up one time. This sequence joins TRBV7-2 and TRBJ2-2; 10 bases match TRBD2. The CDR3 is made up of 15 amino acids. With V trimmed by 6 bases and J by 4 bases, 5 bases remained unmatched. Germline CDR1 and CDR2: SGHTA and FQGNSA. The CDR3 protein is CASRERLAGTGELFF. The CDR3 DNA reads as TGTGCCAGCAGAGAGCGACTAGCGGGCACCGGGGAGCTGTTTTTT.

The V gene is TRBV6-5, the J gene TRBJ2-2; 13 nucleotides align to TRBD2. CDR1 and CDR2 from the germline V gene are MNHEY and SVGAGI. CDR3 length: 15 amino acids. V dropped 0 bases and J dropped 8; count of bases not matched to a gene: 0. The DNA of the CDR3 is TGTGCCAGCAGTTACTCGGGACTAGCGGGGGGGGAGCTGTTTTTT. It specifies CASSYSGLAGGELFF.

This rearrangement joins TRBV27 to TRBJ2-5; the D gene is possibly TRBD2 (5 bases). The CDR3 runs 11 residues. Germline CDR1 is MNHEY and CDR2 is SMNVEV (reference sequence). Trimming stripped 3 bases from V and 11 bases from J, with 10 bases between. CDR3 DNA: TGTGCCAGCAGTTTCGGACTGAAGCAGTACTTC. It is translated as CASSFGLKQYF.

This sequence joins TRBV6-1 and TRBJ1-2; tentatively, D is TRBD1 (6 bases). The CDR3 has 16 amino acids. V was pared by 2 bases and J by 4 bases, with 17 bases between. Germline lookup yields CDR1 MNHNS and CDR2 SASEGT. Here the CDR3 DNA reads TGTGCCAGCAGTGAATTGGGGGCCGCTAATCCCTATGGCTACACCTTC. Protein sequence: CASSELGAANPYGYTF.

The V call is TRBV18, the J call TRBJ2-3, with unresolved D. Germline values: CDR1 KGHSH, CDR2 LQKENI. The germline V and J ends were trimmed by 6 bases and 4 bases, with 14 bases remaining between them. The CDR3 length is 14 residues. CDR3: CASSPGLSSDTQYF. As DNA, the CDR3 is TGTGCCAGCTCGCCGGGTCTATCCTCAGATACGCAGTATTTT.

This rearrangement joins TRBV7-2 to TRBJ2-5, with 8 nucleotides matching TRBD1. There are 14 residues in the CDR3. Germline V gene sequence: CDR1 SGHTA, CDR2 FQGNSA. V was pared by 5 bases and J by 2 bases, with 4 bases of the junction left unmatched. CDR3 residues: CASSVRTGQETQYF. CDR3 DNA sequence: TGTGCCAGCAGCGTCCGGACAGGGCAAGAGACCCAGTACTTC.

This chain uses TRBV2 with TRBJ2-2; tentative D call: TRBD1 (6 bases). The CDR3 has 13 amino acids. Trimming cost V 7 bases and J 5 bases, with 11 bases left between them. Germline V gene sequence: CDR1 SNHLY, CDR2 FYNNEI. CDR3 loop: CASTQQGTGELFF. The CDR3 nucleotides are TGTGCCAGCACACAACAGGGAACCGGGGAGCTGTTTTTT.

CDR3 nucleotides: TGCGCCAGCAGCTTCTCTCCCGCCTCGAGCACTGAAGCTTTCTTT. This translates into CASSFSPASSTEAFF. The chain recombines TRBV5-1 with TRBJ1-1, with D unresolved. CDR3 length: 15 amino acids. CDR1 is SGHRS and CDR2 is YFSETQ in the germline V gene. Between the trimmed V and J ends, which lost 2 bases and 4 bases, there was a span of 15 bases.

This clone has only one observation. V is TRBV5-4 and J is TRBJ2-3; the D gene is possibly TRBD1 (5 bases). Germline V lookup: CDR1 SGHNT, CDR2 YYREEE (reference sequence). This CDR3 spans 14 amino acids. Trimming removed 6 bases at V and 1 base at J, with 12 bases between. The CDR3 bases are TGTGCCAGCAAGGACAAGAGCGGCACAGATACGCAGTATTTT. This codes for CASKDKSGTDTQYF.

The chain links TRBV4-2 to TRBJ2-3, with unresolved D. Germline V gene sequence: CDR1 LGHNA, CDR2 YNFKEQ. Trimming shortened V by 3 bases and J by 3 bases, and 16 bases separated the two germline ends. This CDR3 has 16 residues. CDR3 amino acids: CASSQEQNARTDTQYF. CDR3 bases: TGTGCCAGCAGCCAGGAGCAGAATGCTAGGACAGATACGCAGTATTTT.

The chain combines TRBV30 with TRBJ1-3, with a weak D call TRBD1 (6 bases). Per the germline V gene, CDR1 is GTSNPN and CDR2 is SVGIG (reference sequence). The V end lost 7 bases, the J end lost 0 bases, and 10 bases lay between the germline ends. This CDR3 has 13 amino acids. CDR3: CAFTGNSGNTIYF. The CDR3 nucleotides read TGTGCCTTCACAGGGAACTCTGGAAACACCATATATTTT.

The chain recombines TRBV2 with TRBJ2-5; 7 positions match TRBD1. The end of the DNA is better explained by TRBJ2-7, so the J call may be wrong. The CDR3 has 15 amino acids. CDR1 SNHLY and CDR2 FYNNEI come from the germline V gene. The CDR3 DNA follows: TGTGCCAGCAGTGAGGTTAGGGCAGGGGGCTACGAGCAGTACTTC. Encoded protein: CASSEVRAGGYEQYF.

In its sample, this clone was seen a few times. The rearrangement links TRBV28 to TRBJ2-7; 7 bases align to TRBD1. Germline V lookup: CDR1 MDHEN, CDR2 SYDVKM. After removal of 5 bases from V and 2 bases from J, the junction contained 9 bases not matched to a gene. The length of the CDR3 is 15 residues. DNA for the CDR3: TGTGCCAGCAGTCCCCCCGGGCAGGGGGCCTACGAGCAGTACTTC. Its translation: CASSPPGQGAYEQYF.

The J gene is TRBJ2-7, the V gene TRBV11-3; 7 bases align to TRBD2. The CDR3 is 14 residues long. Per the germline V gene, CDR1 is SGHNT and CDR2 is YENEEA. V shed 1 base and J 5 bases; nucleotides not matched to a gene: 5. This CDR3 is CASSLGLAAHEQYF. CDR3 nucleotide sequence: TGTGCCAGCAGCTTAGGACTAGCTGCCCACGAGCAGTACTTC.

This clone was detected only once. The V gene is TRBV12-5, the J gene TRBJ1-6, with TRBD1 matching 11 bases. The CDR3 sequence is 17 residues long. The ends lost 1 base at V and 4 bases at J; junction bases unmatched: 3. Germline assignment: CDR1 LGHNT and CDR2 FRNRAP. CDR3 in DNA: TGTGCTAGTGGTTTGGGGACAGGGGGCGGTTATAATTCACCCCTCCACTTT. The encoded protein is CASGLGTGGGYNSPLHF.

This chain links TRBV19 with TRBJ1-5; D not certain. This CDR3 spans 16 amino acids. CDR1 and CDR2 (germline): LNHDA, SQIVND (reference sequence). V was pared by 1 base and J by 2 bases, with 12 bases between. The CDR3 protein is CASSIGSVGGNQPQHF. The CDR3 nucleotides are TGTGCCAGTAGTATAGGGAGCGTCGGGGGCAATCAGCCCCAGCATTTT.

In this sample, this clone turned up once. The chain employs TRBV9 and TRBJ2-3; D may be TRBD2 (5 bases). Germline CDR1 SGDLS, CDR2 YYNGEE. V was shortened by 2 bases and J by 0 bases, with 16 bases between the two germline ends. The CDR3 length is 17 residues. The DNA for the CDR3 is TGTGCCAGCAGCGTCATGGGAGACTCTACTAGCACAGATACGCAGTATTTT. Its translation is CASSVMGDSTSTDTQYF. The entire variable domain, with the rest obtained from reference TRBV9 and TRBJ2-3, is as follows: DSGVTQTPKHLITATGQRVTLRCSPRSGDLSVYWYQQSLDQGLQFLIQYYNGEERAKGNILERFSAQQFPDLHSELNLSSLELGDSALYFCASSVMGDSTSTDTQYFGPGTRLTVL.

V and J are TRBV29-1 and TRBJ2-3; D is unresolved. Germline V gene lookup returns CDR1 SQVTM and CDR2 ANQGSEA. Trimming shortened V by 4 bases and J by 3 bases, and 8 bases separated the two germline ends. CDR3 length: 12 residues. CDR3 bases: TGCAGCGTTGGCGCCCAAACAGATACGCAGTATTTT. Translation gives CSVGAQTDTQYF.

V is TRBV4-1 and J is TRBJ2-7; D gene ambiguous. The germline V gene has CDR1 MGHRA and CDR2 YSYEKL. The CDR3 totals 15 residues. V dropped 4 bases and J dropped 5 bases, with 18 bases sitting between them. CDR3 amino acids: CASSRLGNLKNEQYF. For the CDR3, the DNA is TGCGCCAGCAGCCGCTTGGGCAACTTGAAGAACGAGCAGTACTTC.

The chain is built from TRBV19 and TRBJ1-5; 9 bases agree with TRBD1. CDR3 length: 12 residues. Unmatched junction bases numbered 1, after V lost 6 bases and J lost 7 bases. CDR1 and CDR2 (germline): LNHDA, SQIVND (reference sequence). Written as DNA, the CDR3 is TGTGCCAGTAGGACAGGGGGACAGCCCCAGCATTTT. Its translation is CASRTGGQPQHF.

This clone has just one count. The V and J genes are TRBV19 and TRBJ2-4, with 15 bases fitting TRBD2. Germline V gene data show CDR1 as LNHDA and CDR2 as SQIVND (reference sequence). The V segment lost 6 bases and the J segment 9 bases; nucleotides outside the gene matches: 6. The CDR3 spans 15 residues. This chain's CDR3 is CASRLGLAGGGIQYF. The CDR3 DNA sequence: TGTGCCAGTAGATTGGGACTAGCGGGGGGCGGCATTCAGTACTTC. The whole variable domain, remainder taken from reference TRBV19 and TRBJ2-4, is DGGITQSPKYLFRKEGQNVTLSCEQNLNHDAMYWYRQDPGQGLRLIYYSQIVNDFQKGDIAEGYSVSREKKESFPLTVTSAQKNPTAFYLCASRLGLAGGGIQYFGAGTRLSVL.

The chain joins TRBV13 to TRBJ2-2, with 7 bases aligning to TRBD2. The length of the CDR3 is 14 residues. The J segment lost 4 bases and the V segment lost 5 bases, leaving 4 bases of the junction unmatched. Germline lookup yields CDR1 PRHDT and CDR2 FYEKMQ (reference sequence). CDR3 coding DNA: TGTGCCAGCAGCCGTCCGGGAGGCACCGGGGAGCTGTTTTTT. Translating it yields CASSRPGGTGELFF.